This T cell receptor (beta chain) was recorded in a study of T cell responses to AZD1222 COVID-19 vaccine (dated by TCRdb to the early 2020s). For context, the study as a whole: AZD1222 recipients given second doses at about 4 weeks or at about 12 weeks were pooled, since spike-specific TCR depth and breadth were not found to differ between the two schedules. TCR sequencing was performed for more than 230 trial participants, of whom about 200 were given two doses of AZD1222 and around 25 were given two doses of MenACWY control vaccine. Trial participants were enrolled by age into 18-55, 56-69 and 70-plus year subgroups, with around 140, 26 and 57 TCR-sequenced participants respectively. The paper's findings and limits, for the study overall: The vaccine-associated CD4 TCRs covered the entire spike protein, and the dominant responses fell in regions 160-218 and 743-854. Conclusions about previously exposed vaccinees are limited because only six or seven AZD1222 recipients were SARS-CoV-2 seropositive at baseline. In the small 56-69-year group, the increase in depth fell short of significance, most likely because of low power. After two AZD1222 doses, spike-specific TCR breadth and depth were significantly higher than at day 0 and than in MenACWY recipients. Because no day 14 peak-response samples were available, the repertoires could be characterized only after the peak T cell response. Nearly half of unique spike-specific TCRs reportedly recognized epitopes outside regions mutated in the B.1.351 and B.1.1.7 variants. Most participants were white British and females outnumbered males, and the authors suggested that clonal diversity may have been underestimated.

The CDR3 regions of human TCRbeta chains were analyzed by immunosequencing. Per the original workflow: Repertoire TCRs were matched against a reference library of SARS-CoV-2-specific TCRs generated with the MIRA antigen-specificity platform. Breadth was defined as the fraction of unique TCRs that were SARS-CoV-2-associated, and depth was defined as the fraction of total T cells that were SARS-CoV-2-associated. Using the MIRA data, every spike-specific TCR was mapped to the spike region that the TCR reacted to and assigned to either a CD4 or a CD8 class. Log10-transformed breadth and depth values were compared by one-way ANOVA with Sidak's multiple comparisons tests. The source is immuneACCESS, and TCRdb retained only in-frame sequences with V and J called. Part of the clones is not carried over; for the studies checked, unresolved V genes explain less than half of this, and the remainder is unexplained. V and J calls and clone size follow that table, whereas D and trimming were derived from the DNA. Across this sample there are 84,000 or so clones, with 87% seen only once. The leading ten clones occupy around 1.5% of the sample.

In the paper's terms, the time point label means: baseline before first vaccination. Vaccinee samples were obtained from the UK trials COV001 and COV002, which included a single-blind randomized controlled phase 2/3 trial of AZD1222 (ChAdOx1 nCoV-19) in healthy adults. For TCRbeta chain sequencing, PBMC samples from trial participants were taken at day 0 and at day 28 after the second dose. The CDR3 sequence holds 11 residues, the cysteine and phenylalanine included. Only the CDR3 region is kept as DNA, spanning 33 bases read in frame from base 1. Based on the germline V gene (reference sequence), the CDR1 and CDR2 sequences are DFQATT and SNEGSKA. Deletion took 6 bases off V and 1 base off J, with a span of 4 bases between the germline ends. This clone was seen just once. What this receptor recognizes is not known. Within one base of it there is no much larger clone, and no base qualities were kept.

The clonotype originates from an adult in good health. This specimen consisted of peripheral blood, obtained on day 0 of AZD1222 vaccination. The V and J genes are TRBV20-1 and TRBJ2-1, with the D gene not clear enough to name. The CDR3 has the sequence CSAPSYNEQFF. The sequence in DNA is TGCAGTGCCCCGTCCTACAATGAGCAGTTCTTC.